This TCR beta chain originates from a study of blood T cell repertoires in COVID-19. About the research overall: COVID-19 samples collected from the United States, Italy and Spain covered acute and convalescent phases. PBMCs, B-cell-depleted T cells, or T cells provided the cDNA or gDNA that made up the material.

V lost 3 bases and J lost 2; bases outside the gene matches: 4. There are 15 residues in the CDR3. Looked up from germline, CDR1 is SGHRS and CDR2 is YFSETQ. Original processing notes: From reference gene primer amplification, estimates of nucleated cell counts were derived. Data came from immunoSEQ multiplex PCR; TCRdb stores just in-frame clones and leaves some out. The D gene and trimming were derived from the DNA, and the V and J assignments and clone size from that table. This table has around 250,000 clones, 86% appearing once. This rearrangement joins TRBV5-1 to TRBJ1-4, with 7 positions matching TRBD1. Sample: peripheral blood. The TCR comes from a woman in her sixties who had recovered from COVID-19. CDR3 in amino acids: CASSSQGGTNEKLFF. The CDR3, as DNA: TGCGCCAGCAGCTCCCAGGGGGGTACTAATGAAAAACTGTTTTTT.